The sequence of this T cell receptor beta chain was determined in a study of radiotherapy plus CTLA-4 blockade in lung cancer. In the study overall: Objective responses were recorded in about a sixth of patients, with disease control recorded in about 30%.

V was cut by 4 bases and J by 9 bases, with 16 bases left in between. The V gene's germline CDR1 is SGHAT and CDR2 FQNNGV. The CDR3 covers 14 residues. Of note for this clone: The antigen remains unidentified.

Profiling relied on immunoSEQ multiplex PCR, and the TCRdb table lists in-frame clones only, not all of them. The sample records approximately 73,000 clones, over 75% being singletons. Patients had chemo-refractory metastatic non-small-cell lung cancer and received focal radiation plus CTLA-4 blockade that used ipilimumab. Findings and caveats of the study: Dynamics of early blood T cell clones, together with interferon-beta, were reportedly the best predictors of response. TCR clones of tumor origin grew in blood after radiotherapy plus ipilimumab.

The source was peripheral blood, collected from a patient treated with radiotherapy plus ipilimumab. The TCR was taken from a human donor with non-small cell lung cancer that progressed on radiotherapy plus ipilimumab. V is TRBV11-2 and J is TRBJ2-1; D is unclear. CDR3 DNA: TGTGCCAGCAGCTCCCGCTCGTGGGCGCCTGAGCAGTTCTTC. Its protein product is CASSSRSWAPEQFF.